This T cell receptor beta chain was profiled in a study of blood T cell repertoires in COVID-19. Data came from immunoSEQ multiplex PCR; TCRdb stores just in-frame clones and leaves some out. The data contain around 240,000 clones, approximately 84% of them seen just once; the ten biggest clones take up around 1.8%. This clone was seen a single time. This CDR3 is also generated by other DNA sequences in the sample. This TCR came from an elderly woman with acute or convalescent COVID-19. Sequenced input: peripheral blood.

CDR3 loop: CASSTSNYGYTF. CDR3 nucleotide sequence: TGTGCCAGTAGTACAAGCAACTATGGCTACACCTTC. This chain links TRBV19 with TRBJ1-2; D ambiguous. Trimming shortened V by 4 bases and J by 2 bases, and 5 bases separated the two germline ends. Per the germline V gene, CDR1 is LNHDA and CDR2 is SQIVND (reference sequence). The CDR3 has 12 amino acids.